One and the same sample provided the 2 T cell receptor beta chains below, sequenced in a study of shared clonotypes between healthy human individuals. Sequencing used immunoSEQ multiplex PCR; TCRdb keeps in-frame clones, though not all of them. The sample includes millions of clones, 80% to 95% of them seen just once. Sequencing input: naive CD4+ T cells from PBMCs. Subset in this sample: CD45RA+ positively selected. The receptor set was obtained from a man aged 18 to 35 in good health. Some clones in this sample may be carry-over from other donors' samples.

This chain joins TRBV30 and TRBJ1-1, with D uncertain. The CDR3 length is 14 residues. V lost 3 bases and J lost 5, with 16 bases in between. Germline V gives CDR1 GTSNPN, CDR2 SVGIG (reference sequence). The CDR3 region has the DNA TGTGCCTGGAGCGGGAGACGGGCGGGGACTGAAGCTTTCTTT. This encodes CAWSGRRAGTEAFF.

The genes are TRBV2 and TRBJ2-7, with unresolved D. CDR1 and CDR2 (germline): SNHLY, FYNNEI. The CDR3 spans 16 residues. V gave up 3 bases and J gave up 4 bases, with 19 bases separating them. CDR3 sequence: CASSELRGVGVYEQYF. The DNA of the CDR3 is TGTGCCAGCAGTGAGCTTCGTGGGGTTGGGGTATACGAGCAGTACTTC.